The 9 T cell receptor beta chains in this list originate from one sample, sequenced in a study of blood T cell repertoires in COVID-19. Repertoires were generated with immunoSEQ multiplex PCR, while TCRdb's copy carries only in-frame clones and drops some. In the table there are nearly 110,000 clones, about 84% of which are singletons. The source material was peripheral blood. These receptors all stem from a woman in her sixties or seventies with acute or convalescent COVID-19.

V gene TRBV28 combines with J gene TRBJ1-1, with D unclear. Germline loops: CDR1 MDHEN, CDR2 SYDVKM. V was clipped by 0 bases and J by 5 bases, with 4 bases between them. The CDR3 consists of 12 residues. The CDR3 region has the DNA TGTGCCAGCAGTTTATGGAGGACTGAAGCTTTCTTT. Translating gives CASSLWRTEAFF.

The gene calls are TRBV29-1 and TRBJ1-3; 9 nucleotides align to TRBD1. V was pared by 6 bases and J by 0 bases, with 3 bases of the junction left unmatched. This CDR3 is 14 amino acids long. CDR1 and CDR2 from the germline V gene are SQVTM and ANQGSEA. CDR3 in DNA: TGCAGCGTGAGACAGGGGGACTCTGGAAACACCATATATTTT. Translating it yields CSVRQGDSGNTIYF. The whole variable domain, filled in from reference TRBV29-1 and TRBJ1-3, reads SAVISQKPSRDICQRGTSLTIQCQVDSQVTMMFWYRQQPGQSLTLIATANQGSEATYESGFVIDKFPISRPNLTFSTLTVSNMSPEDSSIYLCSVRQGDSGNTIYFGEGSWLTVV.

As concerns this clone: The sample holds other DNA sequences that translate to the same CDR3. V and J are TRBV29-1 and TRBJ1-2; 7 nucleotides match TRBD1. Trimming took 7 bases from V and 3 from J; bases not matched to a gene: 5. CDR1 is SQVTM and CDR2 is ANQGSEA in the germline V gene. The CDR3 is made up of 12 amino acids. DNA of the CDR3: TGCAGCGGACGACAGGGAGACTATGGCTACACCTTC. The encoded protein is CSGRQGDYGYTF.

The genes are TRBV5-4 and TRBJ2-3; TRBD2 aligns across 12 bases. The CDR3 has 16 residues. The V gene end was trimmed by 1 base and the J gene end by 4 bases; junction bases not matched to a gene: 4. Germline V gives CDR1 SGHNT, CDR2 YYREEE (reference sequence). The CDR3 DNA sequence: TGTGCCAGCAGCTTGATGGGACTAGCGGGTTCAGATACGCAGTATTTT. The encoded protein is CASSLMGLAGSDTQYF. The variable domain in full, with the rest retrieved from reference TRBV5-4 and TRBJ2-3, is ETGVTQSPTHLIKTRGQQVTLRCSSQSGHNTVSWYQQALGQGPQFIFQYYREEENGRGNFPPRFSGLQFPNYSSELNVNALELDDSALYLCASSLMGLAGSDTQYFGPGTRLTVL.

J is TRBJ2-5 and V is TRBV2; a weak D match, TRBD1 (5 bases). V lost 8 bases, J lost 4 bases, and 17 bases lay in between. Germline CDR1 and CDR2: SNHLY and FYNNEI. The CDR3 has 14 residues. CDR3 sequence reads: CASSPMGPGETQYF. The CDR3, as DNA: TGTGCCAGCTCACCGATGGGGCCGGGAGAGACCCAGTACTTC.

With regard to this clone: At one end, the junction sequence differs from germline, possibly due to a read error. The chain recombines TRBV7-7 with TRBJ2-2, with TRBD2 matching 8 bases. Germline V lookup: CDR1 SSHAT, CDR2 FNYEAQ (reference sequence). CDR3 length: 16 amino acids. CDR3 DNA sequence: TGTGCTAGCAGCTTAGATAGCGGGACGGCCACCGGGGAGCTGTTTTTT. Encoded protein: CASSLDSGTATGELFF.

V is TRBV10-3 and J is TRBJ1-1; perhaps TRBD1 as D (6 bases). The CDR3 is made up of 13 amino acids. Trimming took 10 bases from V and 5 from J, leaving 17 bases between them. CDR1 is ENHRY, CDR2 SYGVKD, per germline. The CDR3 coding sequence is TGTGCCACCCTATCGACAGGCAAGACTGAAGCTTTCTTT. Translating gives CATLSTGKTEAFF.

The chain recombines TRBV5-5 with TRBJ1-1; weak D call: TRBD1 (6 bases). Germline lookup yields CDR1 SGHKS and CDR2 YYEKEE (reference sequence). The CDR3 runs to 17 residues. V was clipped by 0 bases and J by 0 bases, with 15 bases between them. CDR3 bases: TGTGCCAGCAGCTTGGCCCTACAGGGTATAATGAACACTGAAGCTTTCTTT. Translation gives CASSLALQGIMNTEAFF.

The chain has TRBV2 and TRBJ2-7; tentative D call: TRBD1 (5 bases). The length of the CDR3 is 13 residues. Trimming took off 6 bases at V and 6 bases at J, with 15 bases between the two ends. Looked up from germline, CDR1 is SNHLY and CDR2 is FYNNEI. The DNA of the CDR3 is TGTGCCAGCAGAGAGGACACCCACCCCGAGCAGTACTTC. Residues: CASREDTHPEQYF. Using reference TRBV2 and TRBJ2-7 for the parts outside the CDR3, the full variable domain is EPEVTQTPSHQVTQMGQEVILRCVPISNHLYFYWYRQILGQKVEFLVSFYNNEISEKSEIFDDQFSVERPDGSNFTLKIRSTKLEDSAMYFCASREDTHPEQYFGPGTRLTVT.